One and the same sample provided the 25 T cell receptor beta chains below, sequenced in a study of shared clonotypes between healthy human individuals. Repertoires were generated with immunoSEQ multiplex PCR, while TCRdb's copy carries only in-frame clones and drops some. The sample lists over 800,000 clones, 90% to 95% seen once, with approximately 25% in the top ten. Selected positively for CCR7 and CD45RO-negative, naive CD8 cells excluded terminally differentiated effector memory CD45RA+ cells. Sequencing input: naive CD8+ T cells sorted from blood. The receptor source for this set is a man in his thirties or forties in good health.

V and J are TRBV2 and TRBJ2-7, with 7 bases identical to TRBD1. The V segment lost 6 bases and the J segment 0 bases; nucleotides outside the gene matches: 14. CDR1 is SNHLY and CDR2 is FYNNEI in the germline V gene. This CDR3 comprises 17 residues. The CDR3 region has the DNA TGTGCCAGCAGCGTACAACTCAGGGGGTTTCTCTCCTACGAGCAGTACTTC. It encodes CASSVQLRGFLSYEQYF.

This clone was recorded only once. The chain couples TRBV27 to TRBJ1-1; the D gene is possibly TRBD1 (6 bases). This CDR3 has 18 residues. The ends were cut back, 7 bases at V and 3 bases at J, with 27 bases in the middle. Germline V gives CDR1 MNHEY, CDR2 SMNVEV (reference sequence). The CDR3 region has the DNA TGTGCCAGCACTCCTGGGGGTGGCAGGGGATTTTTCGACACTGAAGCTTTCTTT. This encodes CASTPGGGRGFFDTEAFF.

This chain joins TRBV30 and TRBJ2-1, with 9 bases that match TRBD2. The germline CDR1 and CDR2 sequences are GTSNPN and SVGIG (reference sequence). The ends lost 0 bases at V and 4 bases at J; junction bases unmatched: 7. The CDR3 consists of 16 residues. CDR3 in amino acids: CAWSVVAGVSYNEQFF. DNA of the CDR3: TGTGCCTGGAGTGTGGTAGCGGGAGTCAGTTACAATGAGCAGTTCTTC.

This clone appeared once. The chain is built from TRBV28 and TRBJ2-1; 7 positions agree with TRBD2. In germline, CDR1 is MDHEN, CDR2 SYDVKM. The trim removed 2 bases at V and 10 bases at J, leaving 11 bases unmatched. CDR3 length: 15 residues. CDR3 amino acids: CASSLVTTSKYEQFF. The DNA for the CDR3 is TGTGCCAGCAGTTTAGTGACGACTAGCAAGTACGAGCAGTTCTTC.

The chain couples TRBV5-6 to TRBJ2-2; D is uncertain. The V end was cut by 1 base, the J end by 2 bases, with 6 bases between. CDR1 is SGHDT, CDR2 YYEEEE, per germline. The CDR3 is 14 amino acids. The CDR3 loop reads CASSLTPNTGELFF. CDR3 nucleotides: TGTGCCAGCAGCTTGACTCCAAACACCGGGGAGCTGTTTTTT. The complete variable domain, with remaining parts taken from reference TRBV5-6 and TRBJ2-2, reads DAGVTQSPTHLIKTRGQQVTLRCSPKSGHDTVSWYQQALGQGPQFIFQYYEEEERQRGNFPDRFSGHQFPNYSSELNVNALLLGDSALYLCASSLTPNTGELFFGEGSRLTVL.

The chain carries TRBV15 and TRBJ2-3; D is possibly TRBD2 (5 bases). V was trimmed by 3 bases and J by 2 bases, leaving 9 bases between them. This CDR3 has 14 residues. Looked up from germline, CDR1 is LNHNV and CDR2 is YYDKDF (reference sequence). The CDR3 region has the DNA TGTGCCACCAGCAGCGATGGACTCACAGATACGCAGTATTTT. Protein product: CATSSDGLTDTQYF.

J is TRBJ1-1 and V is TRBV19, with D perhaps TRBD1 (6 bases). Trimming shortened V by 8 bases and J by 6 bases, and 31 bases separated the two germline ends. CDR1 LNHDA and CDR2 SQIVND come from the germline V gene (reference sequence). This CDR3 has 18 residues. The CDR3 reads CASHRGTSESRVGPEAFF. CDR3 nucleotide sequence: TGTGCCAGTCACCGAGGGACATCGGAATCCCGTGTGGGGCCTGAAGCTTTCTTT.

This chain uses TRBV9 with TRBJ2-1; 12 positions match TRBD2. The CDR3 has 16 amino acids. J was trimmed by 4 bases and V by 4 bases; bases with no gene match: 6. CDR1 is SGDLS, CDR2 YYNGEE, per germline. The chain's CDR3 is CASSSLAGGGYNEQFF. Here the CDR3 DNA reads TGTGCCAGCAGCTCTCTAGCGGGAGGGGGGTACAATGAGCAGTTCTTC. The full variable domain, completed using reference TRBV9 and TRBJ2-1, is DSGVTQTPKHLITATGQRVTLRCSPRSGDLSVYWYQQSLDQGLQFLIQYYNGEERAKGNILERFSAQQFPDLHSELNLSSLELGDSALYFCASSSLAGGGYNEQFFGPGTRLTVL.

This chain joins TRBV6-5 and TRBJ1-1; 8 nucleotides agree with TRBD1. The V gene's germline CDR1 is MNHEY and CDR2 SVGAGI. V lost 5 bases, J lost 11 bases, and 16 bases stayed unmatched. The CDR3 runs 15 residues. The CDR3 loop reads CASSPGQGPGFEAFF. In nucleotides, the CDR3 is TGTGCCAGCAGTCCAGGACAGGGCCCTGGTTTTGAGGCTTTCTTT.

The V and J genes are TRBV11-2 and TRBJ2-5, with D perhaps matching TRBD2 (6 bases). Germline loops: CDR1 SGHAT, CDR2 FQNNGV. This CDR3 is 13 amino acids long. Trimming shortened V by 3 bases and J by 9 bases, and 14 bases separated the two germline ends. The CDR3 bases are TGTGCCAGCAGCTTGGGGGGTTTAGGGGCCCAGTACTTC. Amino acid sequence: CASSLGGLGAQYF.

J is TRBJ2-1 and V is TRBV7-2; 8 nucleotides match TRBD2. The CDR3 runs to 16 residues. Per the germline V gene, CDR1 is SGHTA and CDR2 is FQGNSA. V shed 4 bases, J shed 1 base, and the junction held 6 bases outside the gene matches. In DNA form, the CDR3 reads TGTGCCAGCAGCTGGGGACTAGACGAGTCCTACAATGAGCAGTTCTTC. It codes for CASSWGLDESYNEQFF.

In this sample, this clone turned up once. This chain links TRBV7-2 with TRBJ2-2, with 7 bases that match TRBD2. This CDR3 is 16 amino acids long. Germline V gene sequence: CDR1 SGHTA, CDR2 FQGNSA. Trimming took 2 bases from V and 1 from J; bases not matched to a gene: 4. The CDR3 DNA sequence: TGTGCCAGCAGCTTACCCAGCGGGGTGAACACCGGGGAGCTGTTTTTT. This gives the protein CASSLPSGVNTGELFF.

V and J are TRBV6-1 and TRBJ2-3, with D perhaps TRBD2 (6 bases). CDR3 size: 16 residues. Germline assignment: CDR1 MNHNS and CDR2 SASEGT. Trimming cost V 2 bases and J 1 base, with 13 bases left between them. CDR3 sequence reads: CASSELYGRGTDTQYF. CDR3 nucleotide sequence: TGTGCCAGCAGTGAACTTTACGGGAGAGGCACAGATACGCAGTATTTT.

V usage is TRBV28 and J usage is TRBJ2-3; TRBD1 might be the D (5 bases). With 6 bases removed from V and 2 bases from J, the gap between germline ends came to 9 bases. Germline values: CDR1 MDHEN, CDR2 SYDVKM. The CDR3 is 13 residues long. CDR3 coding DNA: TGTGCCAGCAGAGGACAACTCACAGATACGCAGTATTTT. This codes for CASRGQLTDTQYF.

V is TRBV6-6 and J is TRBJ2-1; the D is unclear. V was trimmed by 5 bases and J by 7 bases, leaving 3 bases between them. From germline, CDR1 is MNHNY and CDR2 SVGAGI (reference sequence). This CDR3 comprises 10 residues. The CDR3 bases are TGTGCCAGCAGTCTGAATGAGCAGTTCTTC. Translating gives CASSLNEQFF.

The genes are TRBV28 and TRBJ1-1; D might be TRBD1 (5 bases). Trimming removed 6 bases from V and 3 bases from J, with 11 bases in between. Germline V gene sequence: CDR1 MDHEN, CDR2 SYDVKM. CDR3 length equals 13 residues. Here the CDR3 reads CASSQGRDTEAFF. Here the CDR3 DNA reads TGTGCCAGCAGCCAGGGTAGGGACACTGAAGCTTTCTTT.

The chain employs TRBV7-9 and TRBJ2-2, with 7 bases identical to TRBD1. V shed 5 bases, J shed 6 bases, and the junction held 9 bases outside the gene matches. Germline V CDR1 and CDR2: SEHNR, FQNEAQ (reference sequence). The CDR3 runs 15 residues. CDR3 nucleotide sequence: TGTGCCAGCAGCCCACGACAGGGTTTCGCCGGGGAGCTGTTTTTT. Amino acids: CASSPRQGFAGELFF.

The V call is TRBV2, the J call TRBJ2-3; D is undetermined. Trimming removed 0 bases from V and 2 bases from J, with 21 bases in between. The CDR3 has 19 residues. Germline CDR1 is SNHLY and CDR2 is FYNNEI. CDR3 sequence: CASSEAFHGRQSNTDTQYF. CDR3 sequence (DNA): TGTGCCAGCAGTGAAGCTTTCCACGGCCGGCAGAGCAACACAGATACGCAGTATTTT.

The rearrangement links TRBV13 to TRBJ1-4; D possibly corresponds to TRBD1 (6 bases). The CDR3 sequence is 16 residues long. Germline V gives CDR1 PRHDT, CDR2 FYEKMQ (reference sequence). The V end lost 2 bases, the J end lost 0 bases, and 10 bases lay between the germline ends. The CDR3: CASSLHGTTTNEKLFF. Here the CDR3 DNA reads TGTGCCAGCAGCTTACATGGGACAACAACTAATGAAAAACTGTTTTTT.

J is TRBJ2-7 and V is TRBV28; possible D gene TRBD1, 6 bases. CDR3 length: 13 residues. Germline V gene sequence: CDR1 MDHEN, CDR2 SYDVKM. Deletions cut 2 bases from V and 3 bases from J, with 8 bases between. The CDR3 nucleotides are TGTGCCAGCAGTTTAGAGGGGGACTACGAGCAGTACTTC. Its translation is CASSLEGDYEQYF.

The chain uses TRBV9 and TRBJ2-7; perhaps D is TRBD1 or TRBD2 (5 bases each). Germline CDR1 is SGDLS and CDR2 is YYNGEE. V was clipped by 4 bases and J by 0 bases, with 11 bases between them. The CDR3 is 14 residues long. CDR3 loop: CASSMWDGSYEQYF. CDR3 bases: TGTGCCAGCAGCATGTGGGACGGCTCCTACGAGCAGTACTTC.

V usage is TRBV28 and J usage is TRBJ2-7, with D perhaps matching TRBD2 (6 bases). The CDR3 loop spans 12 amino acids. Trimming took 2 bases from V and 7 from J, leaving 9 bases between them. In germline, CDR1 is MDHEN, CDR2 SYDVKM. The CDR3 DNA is TGTGCCAGCAGTTTAGGGCTAGCGGAGCAGTACTTC. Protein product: CASSLGLAEQYF. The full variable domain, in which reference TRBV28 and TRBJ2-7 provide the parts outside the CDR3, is DVKVTQSSRYLVKRTGEKVFLECVQDMDHENMFWYRQDPGLGLRLIYFSYDVKMKEKGDIPEGYSVSREKKERFSLILESASTNQTSMYLCASSLGLAEQYFGPGTRLTVT.

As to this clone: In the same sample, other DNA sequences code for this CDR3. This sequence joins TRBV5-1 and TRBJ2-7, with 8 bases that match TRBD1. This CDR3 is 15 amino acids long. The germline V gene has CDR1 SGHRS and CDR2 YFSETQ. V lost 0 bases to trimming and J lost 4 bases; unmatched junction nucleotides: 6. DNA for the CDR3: TGCGCCAGCAGCTTGGGGCAGGGGGCCAGGTACGAGCAGTACTTC. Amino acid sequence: CASSLGQGARYEQYF. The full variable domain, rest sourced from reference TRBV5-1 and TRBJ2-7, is KAGVTQTPRYLIKTRGQQVTLSCSPISGHRSVSWYQQTPGQGLQFLFEYFSETQRNKGNFPGRFSGRQFSNSRSEMNVSTLELGDSALYLCASSLGQGARYEQYFGPGTRLTVT.

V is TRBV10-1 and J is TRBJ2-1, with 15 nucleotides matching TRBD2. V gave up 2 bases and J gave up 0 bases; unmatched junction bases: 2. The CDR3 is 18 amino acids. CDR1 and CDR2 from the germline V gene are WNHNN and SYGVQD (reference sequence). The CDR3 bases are TGCGCCAGCAGTGAGATGGGACTAGCGGGAGGCTCCTACAATGAGCAGTTCTTC. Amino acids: CASSEMGLAGGSYNEQFF.

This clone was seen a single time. The CDR3 is CASSRGLAAGAQYF. The CDR3 DNA is TGTGCCAGCAGCCGGGGACTAGCGGCCGGGGCCCAGTACTTC. The rearrangement joins TRBV21-1 to TRBJ2-5; the D call of TRBD2 is as the table states it, not checked on the DNA. TRBV21-1 is a pseudogene. This CDR3 comprises 14 residues.